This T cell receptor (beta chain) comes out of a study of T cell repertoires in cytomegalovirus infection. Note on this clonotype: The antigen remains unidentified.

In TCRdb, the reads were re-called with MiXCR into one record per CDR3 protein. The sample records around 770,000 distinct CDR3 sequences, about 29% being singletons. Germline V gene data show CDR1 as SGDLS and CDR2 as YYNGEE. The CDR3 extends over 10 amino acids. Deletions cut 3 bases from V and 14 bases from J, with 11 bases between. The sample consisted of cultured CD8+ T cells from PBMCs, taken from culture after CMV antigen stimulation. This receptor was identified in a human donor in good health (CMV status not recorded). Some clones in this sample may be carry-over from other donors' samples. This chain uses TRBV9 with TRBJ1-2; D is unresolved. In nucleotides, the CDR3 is TGTGCCAGCAGCGACTCCCCTGTAACCTTC. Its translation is CASSDSPVTF. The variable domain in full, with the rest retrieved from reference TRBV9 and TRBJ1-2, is DSGVTQTPKHLITATGQRVTLRCSPRSGDLSVYWYQQSLDQGLQFLIQYYNGEERAKGNILERFSAQQFPDLHSELNLSSLELGDSALYFCASSDSPVTFGSGTRLTVV.